The clone carrying this T cell receptor (beta chain) was detected many times. Thyroid surgery was performed in patients who had received no treatment beforehand. The source of the sample is a study of metastatic and nonmetastatic thyroid tumors. The CDR3 sequence is 16 residues long. CDR1 is LGHDT and CDR2 is YNNKEL in the germline V gene (reference sequence). J was trimmed by 7 bases and V by 3 bases; bases with no gene match: 10. TCRdb reanalyzed the PCR reads with MiXCR. Of thousands of clones in the sample, around 20% were seen once. This TCR was recovered from a male donor with papillary thyroid cancer or a benign thyroid nodule (not recorded which). Some clones in this sample may be carry-over from other donors' samples. The J gene is TRBJ2-3, the V gene TRBV3-1; TRBD2 matches at 10 bases. Sequencing was carried out using adjacent normal tissue. Here the CDR3 DNA reads TGTGCCAGCAGCCACGGGAGCGGGGGGGCCGCCCATACGCAGTATTTT. The encoded protein is CASSHGSGGAAHTQYF.